Shown below are 17 T cell receptor beta chains from a single sample sequenced in a study of CXCR3-negative and CXCR3-positive naive CD8 T cells (dated 2019 in TCRdb). Findings and caveats that apply to the study as a whole: Compared with CXCR3-negative naive cells, CXCR3-positive naive cells had TRB CDR3s with higher hydrophobicity (lower Kidera factor 4), lower energy, and higher strength and volume indices.

Sequencer: NextSeq 550. The Human TCR Profiling Kit (MiLaboratory) was used to make UMI-labeled 5' RACE TRB cDNA libraries. TCRdb reprocessed the reads; each CDR3 protein sequence makes one entry, and DNA is unavailable. The table kept for this sample lists about 120,000 distinct CDR3 sequences. The ten top clones hold 0.36% of the sample. No cognate antigen is known for these TCRs. Sample: naive CXCR3+ CD8+ T cells from blood. Interpreted using the paper, the cell subset or site label stands for: CD45RO-CCR7+CD27+CD95- naive CD8+ T cells expressing CXCR3 (TNR3+). Receptors were obtained from a human donor in good health. Some clones in this sample may be carry-over from other donors' samples.

The chain uses TRBV28 and TRBJ2-2; the D call from TCRdb, TRBD1, cannot be confirmed without DNA. CDR1 and CDR2 from the germline V gene are MDHEN and SYDVKM. CDR3 length: 13 residues. The CDR3 sequence: CASRRDWTGELFF.

The chain has TRBV28 and TRBJ2-2; as DNA is missing, the TRBD1 call by TCRdb cannot be tested. Germline lookup yields CDR1 MDHEN and CDR2 SYDVKM. The CDR3 runs 15 residues. CDR3 in amino acids: CASRYTGANTGELFF.

The gene calls are TRBV4-1 and TRBJ2-2; there is no DNA to check the TCRdb D call of TRBD1. The CDR3 runs 19 residues. Looked up from germline, CDR1 is MGHRA and CDR2 is YSYEKL. CDR3 loop: CASSQLGQGATTNTGELFF.

The chain has TRBV5-1 and TRBJ2-7; the TRBD1 assignment by TCRdb is unverifiable without DNA. This CDR3 spans 15 amino acids. Germline values: CDR1 SGHRS, CDR2 YFSETQ. This chain's CDR3 is CASSPTGTAFYEQYF.

The V and J genes are TRBV4-3 and TRBJ1-3; absent DNA, TCRdb's TRBD1 call cannot be checked. Germline V gene lookup returns CDR1 LGHNA and CDR2 YSLEER. This CDR3 contains 15 residues. CDR3 residues: CASSQAARSGNTIYF.

The chain links TRBV7-3 to TRBJ2-1. This CDR3 comprises 15 residues. CDR1 is SGHTA, CDR2 FQGTGA, per germline. CDR3 sequence reads: CASSLGSGSYNEQFF.

The chain's CDR3 is CASSLGIRGTEAFF. The V call is TRBV12-3 or TRBV12-4, the J call TRBJ1-1. The CDR3 runs to 14 residues.

The chain has TRBV19 and TRBJ1-1; the D gene TCRdb calls, TRBD1, cannot be checked with no DNA. The germline gives CDR1 LNHDA, CDR2 SQIVND (reference sequence). This CDR3 is built from 14 residues. CDR3 loop: CASSEQGAGTEAFF. Looking up the rest from reference TRBV19 and TRBJ1-1 gives the full variable domain: DGGITQSPKYLFRKEGQNVTLSCEQNLNHDAMYWYRQDPGQGLRLIYYSQIVNDFQKGDIAEGYSVSREKKESFPLTVTSAQKNPTAFYLCASSEQGAGTEAFFGQGTRLTVV.

This chain joins TRBV12-3 or TRBV12-4 and TRBJ2-7. The CDR3 has 13 residues. CDR3 loop: CASSSSGLYEQYF.

The chain is built from TRBV12-3 or TRBV12-4 and TRBJ2-5; the TCRdb call, TRBD2, lacks DNA for checking. The CDR3 runs to 17 residues. The CDR3 protein is CASSYPRAGGRQETQYF.

The chain has TRBV7-9 and TRBJ1-2; the D call of TRBD1 rests on TCRdb alone, since no DNA is present to check it. This CDR3 contains 18 residues. Germline CDR1 reads SEHNR; CDR2 reads FQNEAQ (reference sequence). CDR3 region: CASSFSSGGGGADYGYTF.

This chain links TRBV28 with TRBJ1-6; checking the TCRdb D call of TRBD1 is not possible without DNA. CDR3 length equals 14 residues. Looked up from germline, CDR1 is MDHEN and CDR2 is SYDVKM. This CDR3 is CASSLGQEDSPLHF.

The chain couples TRBV28 to TRBJ2-7; TCRdb names TRBD1, which stays unverified in the absence of DNA. Germline lookup yields CDR1 MDHEN and CDR2 SYDVKM. This CDR3 contains 14 residues. CDR3 residues: CASSAGTGVDEQYF.

The chain carries TRBV9 and TRBJ2-5; TCRdb's D gene call, TRBD1, goes unchecked for lack of DNA. Germline loops: CDR1 SGDLS, CDR2 YYNGEE. CDR3 length: 16 residues. CDR3 protein: CASSVGWTGDQETQYF.

This sequence joins TRBV29-1 and TRBJ2-7; the D call of TRBD2 rests on TCRdb alone, since no DNA is present to check it. CDR1 and CDR2 from the germline V gene are SQVTM and ANQGSEA. The CDR3 length is 13 residues. The CDR3 reads CSVESSVTYEQYF.

The gene calls are TRBV10-2 and TRBJ2-1; with no DNA, the TCRdb D assignment of TRBD2 cannot be verified. Germline-derived CDR1 and CDR2 are WSHSY and SAAADI. This CDR3 contains 12 residues. CDR3 sequence reads: CASRTNHNEQLF.

V gene TRBV4-3 combines with J gene TRBJ2-3; the TCRdb D gene call, TRBD2, has no DNA to confirm it. The CDR3 runs to 17 residues. CDR1 and CDR2 (germline): LGHNA, YSLEER. The CDR3 protein is CASSQSPGTGSTDTQYF.